Sequencing of this T cell receptor (beta chain) was carried out in a study of blood T cells in healthy people across ages. Study-wide results and limits: TCR beta diversity was tightly associated with the proportion of naive T cells.

In terms of origin and age, donors were healthy Caucasian individuals from Russia aged 6 to 90. This clonotype appeared a single time. No antigen is known for it. This CDR3 contains 16 residues. Primed by a sample-barcoded 5' primer and a J-beta primer mix, a second PCR proceeded for roughly 7 to 11 cycles. TCRdb redid the calling of the 5' RACE reads with MiXCR, one entry per CDR3 protein. The data show about 1.6 million distinct CDR3 sequences, with around 35% seen just once and approximately 10% held by the top ten. The source of this sequence is a woman aged 30 to 39 in good health. The genes are TRBV21-1 and TRBJ2-7; the DNA was not compared with TRBD1, the D call given in the table. TRBV21-1 is deemed a pseudogene. The specimen sequenced was blood. This CDR3 is CASNRQGKVSNYEQYF. In nucleotides, the CDR3 is TGTGCCAGCAACCGACAGGGGAAGGTGTCTAACTACGAGCAGTACTTC.